The clone carrying this T cell receptor (beta chain) came up a few times. The junction had 7 bases not matched to a gene; V was cut back by 6 bases and J by 1 base. Germline values: CDR1 DFQATT, CDR2 SNEGSKA (reference sequence). The CDR3 length is 14 residues. This sample stems from a study of CD8 T cells in ankylosing spondylitis. Making use of molecular barcodes, quantitative 5'-RACE generated TCR beta libraries. One entry per CDR3 protein, called by TCRdb with MiXCR from the 5' RACE reads. This table has fewer than 250,000 distinct CDR3 sequences, under 30% appearing once. Sequencing was done on a sample of blood, either unsorted or a sorted T cell fraction (not recorded which). This receptor was taken from a male donor with ankylosing spondylitis or in good health (not recorded which). This chain uses TRBV20-1 with TRBJ2-3; 7 bases line up with TRBD2. The CDR3 region has the DNA TGCAGTGCAAGACTAGCTGCGCGCACAGATACGCAGTATTTT. This gives the protein CSARLAARTDTQYF.